The T cell receptor beta chain under discussion was sequenced for a study of T-cell reconstitution after alpha-beta-depleted transplantation in children. Preparation of the TCRbeta library was carried out with unique molecular identifiers. TCRdb independently ran MiXCR on the PCR reads; one entry per CDR3 protein. The profile covers around 500,000 distinct CDR3 sequences, with approximately 22% appearing a single time and 13% to 15% taken by the ten largest. With regard to this clonotype: What it binds is unknown.

Germline CDR1 reads SEHNR; CDR2 reads FQNEAQ (reference sequence). The ends were cut back, 5 bases at V and 2 bases at J, with 12 bases in the middle. This CDR3 region has 15 residues. General study points: Among T cells one year after transplant, newly produced cells accounted for most counts and diversity. High day-60 TCRbeta diversity in some patients came from surviving recipient T cells and thymic progenitors. Several hundred rapidly expanded clones from non-depleted graft cells reportedly supplied alpha-beta T cells about two months post-transplant.

The TCR originated in a boy younger than two who had a stem cell transplant for acute myeloid leukemia, so the T cells may come from the graft donor. The chain links TRBV7-9 to TRBJ2-2, with D maybe TRBD1 (5 bases). The sequences come from PBMCs, mostly from graft donor cells, collected 360 days after TCRalphabeta/CD19-depleted stem cell transplant. The DNA for the CDR3 is TGTGCCAGCAGCACGACAGCCTTAAACACCGGGGAGCTGTTTTTT. Translation gives CASSTTALNTGELFF. The full variable domain, rest sourced from reference TRBV7-9 and TRBJ2-2, is DTGVSQNPRHKITKRGQNVTFRCDPISEHNRLYWYRQTLGQGPEFLTYFQNEAQLEKSRLLSDRFSAERPKGSFSTLEIQRTEQGDSAMYLCASSTTALNTGELFFGEGSRLTVL.